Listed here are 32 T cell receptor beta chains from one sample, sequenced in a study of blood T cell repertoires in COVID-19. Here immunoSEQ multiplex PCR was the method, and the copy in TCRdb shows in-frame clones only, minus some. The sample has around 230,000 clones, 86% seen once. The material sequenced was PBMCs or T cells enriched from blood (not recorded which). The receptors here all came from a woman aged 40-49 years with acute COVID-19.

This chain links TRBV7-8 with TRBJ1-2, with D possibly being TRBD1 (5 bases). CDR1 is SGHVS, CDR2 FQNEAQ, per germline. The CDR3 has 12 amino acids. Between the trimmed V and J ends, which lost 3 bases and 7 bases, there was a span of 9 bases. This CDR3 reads CASSFGGRGYTF. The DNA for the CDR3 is TGTGCCAGCAGCTTCGGGGGTCGTGGCTACACCTTC.

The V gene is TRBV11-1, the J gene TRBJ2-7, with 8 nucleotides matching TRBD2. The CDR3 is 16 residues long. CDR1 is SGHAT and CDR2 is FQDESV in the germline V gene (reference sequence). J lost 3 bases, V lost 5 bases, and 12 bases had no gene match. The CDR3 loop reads CASSPGRGGPNYEQYF. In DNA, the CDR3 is TGTGCCAGCAGCCCGGGTCGCGGGGGGCCGAACTACGAGCAGTACTTC. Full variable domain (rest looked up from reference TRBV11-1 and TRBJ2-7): EAEVAQSPRYKITEKSQAVAFWCDPISGHATLYWYRQILGQGPELLVQFQDESVVDDSQLPKDRFSAERLKGVDSTLKIQPAELGDSAMYLCASSPGRGGPNYEQYFGPGTRLTVT.

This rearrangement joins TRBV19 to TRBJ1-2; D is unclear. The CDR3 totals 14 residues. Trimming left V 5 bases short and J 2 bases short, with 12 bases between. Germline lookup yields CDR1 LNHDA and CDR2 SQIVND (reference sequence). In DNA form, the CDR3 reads TGTGCCAGTAGTGGCAGGCCACCGAACTATGGCTACACCTTC. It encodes CASSGRPPNYGYTF. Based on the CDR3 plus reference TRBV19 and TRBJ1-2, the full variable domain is DGGITQSPKYLFRKEGQNVTLSCEQNLNHDAMYWYRQDPGQGLRLIYYSQIVNDFQKGDIAEGYSVSREKKESFPLTVTSAQKNPTAFYLCASSGRPPNYGYTFGSGTRLTVV.

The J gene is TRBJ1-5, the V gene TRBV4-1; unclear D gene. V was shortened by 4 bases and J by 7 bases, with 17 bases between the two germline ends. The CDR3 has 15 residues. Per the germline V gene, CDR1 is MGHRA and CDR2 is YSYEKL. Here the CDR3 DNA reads TGCGCCAGCAGCCGACTGACCGGGGAAAGGCAGCCCCAGCATTTT. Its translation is CASSRLTGERQPQHF.

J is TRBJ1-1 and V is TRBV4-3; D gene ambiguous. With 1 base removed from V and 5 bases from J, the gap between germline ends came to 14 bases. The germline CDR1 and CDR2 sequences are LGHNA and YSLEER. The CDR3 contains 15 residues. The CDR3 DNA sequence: TGCGCCAGCAGCCAAGTTAACAGTAGGAGGACTGAAGCTTTCTTT. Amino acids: CASSQVNSRRTEAFF.

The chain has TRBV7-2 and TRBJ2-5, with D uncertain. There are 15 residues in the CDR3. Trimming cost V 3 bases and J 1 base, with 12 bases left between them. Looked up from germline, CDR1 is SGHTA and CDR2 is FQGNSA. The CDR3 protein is CASSFSGTFQETQYF. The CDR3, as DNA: TGTGCCAGCAGCTTTTCTGGCACATTCCAAGAGACCCAGTACTTC. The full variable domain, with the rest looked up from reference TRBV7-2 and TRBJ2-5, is GAGVSQSPSNKVTEKGKDVELRCDPISGHTALYWYRQSLGQGLEFLIYFQGNSAPDKSGLPSDRFSAERTGGSVSTLTIQRTQQEDSAVYLCASSFSGTFQETQYFGPGTRLLVL.

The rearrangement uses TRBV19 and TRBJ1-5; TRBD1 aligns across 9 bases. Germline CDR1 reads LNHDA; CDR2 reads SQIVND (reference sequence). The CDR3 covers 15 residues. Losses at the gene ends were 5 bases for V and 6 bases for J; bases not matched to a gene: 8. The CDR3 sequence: CASSLIHRGPQPQHF. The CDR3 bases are TGTGCCAGTAGTCTCATTCACAGGGGGCCTCAGCCCCAGCATTTT.

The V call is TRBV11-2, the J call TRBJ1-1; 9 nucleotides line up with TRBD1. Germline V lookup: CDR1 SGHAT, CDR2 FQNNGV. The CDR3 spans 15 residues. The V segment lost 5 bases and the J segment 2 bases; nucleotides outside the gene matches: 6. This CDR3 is CASSPGQGYNTEAFF. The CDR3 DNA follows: TGTGCCAGCAGCCCCGGACAGGGGTACAACACTGAAGCTTTCTTT.

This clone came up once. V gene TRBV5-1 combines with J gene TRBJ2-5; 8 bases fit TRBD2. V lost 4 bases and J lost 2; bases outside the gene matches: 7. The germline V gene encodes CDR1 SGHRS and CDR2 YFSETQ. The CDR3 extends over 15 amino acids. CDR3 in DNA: TGCGCCAGCAGCCCACTTCGGGGGGGGCAAGAGACCCAGTACTTC. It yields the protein CASSPLRGGQETQYF.

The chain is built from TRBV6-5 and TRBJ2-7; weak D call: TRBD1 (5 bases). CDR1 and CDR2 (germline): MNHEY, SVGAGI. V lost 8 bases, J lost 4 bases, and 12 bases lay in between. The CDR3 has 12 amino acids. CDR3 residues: CASGRVAYEQYV. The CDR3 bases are TGTGCCAGCGGCAGGGTCGCTTACGAGCAGTACGTC.

DNA for the CDR3: TGTGCCAGTAGTATTGGCGAGGGCGCAGCTTTCTTT. This sequence encodes CASSIGEGAAFF. The J gene is TRBJ1-1, the V gene TRBV19; no firm D call. Germline loops: CDR1 LNHDA, CDR2 SQIVND (reference sequence). V gave up 3 bases and J gave up 10 bases, with 12 bases separating them. CDR3 size: 12 residues.

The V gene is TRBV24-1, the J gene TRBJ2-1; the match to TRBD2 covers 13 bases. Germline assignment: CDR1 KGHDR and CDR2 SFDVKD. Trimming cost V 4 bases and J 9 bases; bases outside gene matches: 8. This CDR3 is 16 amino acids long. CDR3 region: CATSDRTSGGRGEQFF. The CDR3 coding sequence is TGTGCCACCAGTGACAGGACTAGCGGGGGACGGGGTGAGCAGTTCTTC.

CDR3: CASSITQGTGFYEQYF. The CDR3 region has the DNA TGTGCCAGTAGTATCACCCAGGGGACAGGTTTCTACGAGCAGTACTTC. V and J are TRBV19 and TRBJ2-7; 8 nucleotides agree with TRBD1. The CDR3 consists of 16 residues. With 3 bases clipped from V and 3 bases from J, the junction kept 10 bases outside the gene matches. Per the germline V gene, CDR1 is LNHDA and CDR2 is SQIVND (reference sequence).

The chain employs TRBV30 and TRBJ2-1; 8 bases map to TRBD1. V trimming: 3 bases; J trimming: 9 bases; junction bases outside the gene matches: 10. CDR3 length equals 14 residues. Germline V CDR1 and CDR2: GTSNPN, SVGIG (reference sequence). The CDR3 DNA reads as TGTGCCTGGAGACCAGGACAGGGTTCAGGTGAGCAGTTCTTC. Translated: CAWRPGQGSGEQFF.

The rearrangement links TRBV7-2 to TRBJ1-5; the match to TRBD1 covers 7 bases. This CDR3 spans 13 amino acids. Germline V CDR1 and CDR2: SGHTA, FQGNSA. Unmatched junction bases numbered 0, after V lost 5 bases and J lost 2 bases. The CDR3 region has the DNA TGTGCCAGCAGCGGACAGGGCAATCAGCCCCAGCATTTT. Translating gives CASSGQGNQPQHF.

The CDR3 nucleotides are TGTGCCAGCAGCCCCCATGACGGACTAATCGCTGAAGCTTTCTTT. This encodes CASSPHDGLIAEAFF. J is TRBJ1-1 and V is TRBV3-1 (or the pseudogene TRBV3-2), with D unclear. V shed 4 bases and J shed 6 bases, with 18 bases lying between them. CDR1 and CDR2 (germline): LGHDT, YNNKEL (reference sequence). This CDR3 comprises 15 residues.

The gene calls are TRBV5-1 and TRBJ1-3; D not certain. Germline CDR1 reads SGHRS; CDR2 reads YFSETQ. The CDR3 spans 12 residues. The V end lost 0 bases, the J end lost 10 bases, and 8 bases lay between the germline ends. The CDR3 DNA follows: TGCGCCAGCAGCTTGGACAGTGAAACCATATATTTT. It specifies CASSLDSETIYF.

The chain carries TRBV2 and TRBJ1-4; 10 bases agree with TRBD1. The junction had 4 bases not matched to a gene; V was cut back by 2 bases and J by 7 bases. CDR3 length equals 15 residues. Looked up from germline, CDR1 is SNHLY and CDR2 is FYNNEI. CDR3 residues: CASSETDRGSEKLFF. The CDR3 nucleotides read TGTGCCAGCAGTGAAACGGACAGGGGGAGTGAAAAACTGTTTTTT.

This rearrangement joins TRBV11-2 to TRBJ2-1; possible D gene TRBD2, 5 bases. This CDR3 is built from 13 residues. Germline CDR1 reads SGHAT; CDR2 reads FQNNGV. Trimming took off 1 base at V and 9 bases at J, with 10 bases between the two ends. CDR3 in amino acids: CASSLVAGGEQFF. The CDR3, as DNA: TGTGCCAGCAGCTTAGTCGCTGGAGGTGAGCAGTTCTTC.

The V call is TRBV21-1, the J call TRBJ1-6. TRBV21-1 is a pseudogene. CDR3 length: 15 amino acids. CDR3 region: CASSKASCYNSPLHF. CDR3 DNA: TGTGCCAGCAGCAAAGCGAGCTGCTATAATTCACCCCTCCACTTT.

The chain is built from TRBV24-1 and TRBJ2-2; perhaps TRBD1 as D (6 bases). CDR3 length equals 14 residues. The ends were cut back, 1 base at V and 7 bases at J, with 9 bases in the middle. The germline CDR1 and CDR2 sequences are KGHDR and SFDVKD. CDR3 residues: CATSDFGGGGELFF. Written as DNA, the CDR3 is TGTGCCACCAGTGATTTTGGGGGCGGCGGGGAGCTGTTTTTT.

CDR3 region: CASSRLGQGVAGYTF. CDR3 in DNA: TGCGCCAGCAGCCGATTGGGACAGGGGGTAGCTGGCTACACCTTC. The V gene is TRBV4-3, the J gene TRBJ1-2; 11 bases align to TRBD1. Germline V gene lookup returns CDR1 LGHNA and CDR2 YSLEER. Trimming at V came to 4 bases and at J to 7 bases, leaving 8 bases not matched to a gene. This CDR3 spans 15 amino acids.

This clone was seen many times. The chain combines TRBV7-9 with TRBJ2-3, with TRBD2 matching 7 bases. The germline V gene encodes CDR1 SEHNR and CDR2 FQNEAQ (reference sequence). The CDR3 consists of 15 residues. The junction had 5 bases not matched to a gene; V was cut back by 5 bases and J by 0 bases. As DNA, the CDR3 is TGTGCCAGCAGCGCCAATAGCGGGAGCACAGATACGCAGTATTTT. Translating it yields CASSANSGSTDTQYF.

The CDR3 sequence is CASSTSTGGADTIYF. DNA of the CDR3: TGCGCCAGCAGCACCTCGACAGGGGGCGCGGACACCATATATTTT. The J gene is TRBJ1-3, the V gene TRBV5-1; 10 bases agree with TRBD1. The CDR3 has 15 amino acids. The germline V gene encodes CDR1 SGHRS and CDR2 YFSETQ. V lost 4 bases, J lost 8 bases, and 9 bases stayed unmatched.

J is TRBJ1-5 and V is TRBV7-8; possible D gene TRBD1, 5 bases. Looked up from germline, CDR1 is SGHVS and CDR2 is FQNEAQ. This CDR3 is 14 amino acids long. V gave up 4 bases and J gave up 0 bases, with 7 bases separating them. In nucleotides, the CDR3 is TGTGCCAGCAGCTGGGGCAATAGCAATCAGCCCCAGCATTTT. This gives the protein CASSWGNSNQPQHF. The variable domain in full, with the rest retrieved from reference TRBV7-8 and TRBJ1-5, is GAGVSQSPRYKVAKRGQDVALRCDPISGHVSLFWYQQALGQGPEFLTYFQNEAQLDKSGLPSDRFFAERPEGSVSTLKIQRTQQEDSAVYLCASSWGNSNQPQHFGDGTRLSIL.

Here the CDR3 reads CASSLFLGGDNEQFF. The CDR3 DNA follows: TGCGCCAGCAGCTTGTTTTTAGGCGGGGACAATGAGCAGTTCTTC. The V and J genes are TRBV5-1 and TRBJ2-1; possibly TRBD2 for D (6 bases). The CDR3 totals 15 residues. Trimming left V 1 base short and J 5 bases short, with 13 bases between. Germline lookup yields CDR1 SGHRS and CDR2 YFSETQ.

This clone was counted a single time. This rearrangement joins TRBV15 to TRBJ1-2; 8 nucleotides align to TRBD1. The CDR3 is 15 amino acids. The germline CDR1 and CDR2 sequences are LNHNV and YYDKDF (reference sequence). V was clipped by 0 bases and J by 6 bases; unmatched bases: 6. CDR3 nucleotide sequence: TGTGCCACCAGCAGAGAACCGGACAGGGAGAATGGCTACACCTTC. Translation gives CATSREPDRENGYTF.

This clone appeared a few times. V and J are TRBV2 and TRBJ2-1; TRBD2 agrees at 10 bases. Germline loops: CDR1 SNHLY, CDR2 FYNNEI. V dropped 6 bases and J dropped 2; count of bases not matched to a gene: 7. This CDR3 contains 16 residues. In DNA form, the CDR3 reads TGTGCCAGCAGGGGCATAAGCGGGGGGGCCTACAATGAGCAGTTCTTC. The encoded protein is CASRGISGGAYNEQFF.

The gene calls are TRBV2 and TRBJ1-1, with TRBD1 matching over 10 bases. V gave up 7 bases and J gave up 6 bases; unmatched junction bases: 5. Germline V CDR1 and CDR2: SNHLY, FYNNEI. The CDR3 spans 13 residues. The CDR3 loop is CASTGTGESEAFF. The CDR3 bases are TGTGCCAGCACCGGGACAGGGGAGTCTGAAGCTTTCTTT.

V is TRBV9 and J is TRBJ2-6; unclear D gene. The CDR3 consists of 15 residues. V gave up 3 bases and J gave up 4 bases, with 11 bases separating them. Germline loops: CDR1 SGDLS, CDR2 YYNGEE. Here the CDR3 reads CASSARASGANVLTF. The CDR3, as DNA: TGTGCCAGCAGCGCGAGAGCGAGCGGGGCCAACGTCCTGACTTTC. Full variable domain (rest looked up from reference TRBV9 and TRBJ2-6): DSGVTQTPKHLITATGQRVTLRCSPRSGDLSVYWYQQSLDQGLQFLIQYYNGEERAKGNILERFSAQQFPDLHSELNLSSLELGDSALYFCASSARASGANVLTFGAGSRLTVL.

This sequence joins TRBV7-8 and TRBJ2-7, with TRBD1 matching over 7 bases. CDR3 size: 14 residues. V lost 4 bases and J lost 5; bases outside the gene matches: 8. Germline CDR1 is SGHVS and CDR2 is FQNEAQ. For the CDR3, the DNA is TGTGCCAGCAGCTCTAACAGGGGAGCAAACGAGCAGTACTTC. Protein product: CASSSNRGANEQYF.

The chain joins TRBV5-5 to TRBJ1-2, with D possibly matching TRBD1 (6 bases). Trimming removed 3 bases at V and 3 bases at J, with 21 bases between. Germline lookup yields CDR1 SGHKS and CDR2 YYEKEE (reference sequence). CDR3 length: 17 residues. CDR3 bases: TGTGCCAGCAGCTCCAGAGGAGGGGGGGCGCTGGACTATGGCTACACCTTC. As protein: CASSSRGGGALDYGYTF.